The 20 T cell receptor beta chains presented below share a single source sample, sequenced in a study of OX40 agonist ivuxolimab in advanced cancers. Clones were read by immunoSEQ multiplex PCR, and TCRdb kept only the in-frame ones, dropping some. The sample lists about 76,000 clones; around nine tenths were seen once. Material: CD4+ or CD8+ T cells sorted from blood, obtained in a trial of the OX40 agonist ivuxolimab. The receptors stem from an adult with an advanced solid tumor such as melanoma, head and neck, liver or kidney cancer.

This chain uses TRBV5-1 with TRBJ1-3; D uncertain. This CDR3 contains 15 residues. The ends were cut back, 3 bases at V and 2 bases at J, with 12 bases in the middle. Germline CDR1 and CDR2: SGHRS and YFSETQ. The CDR3 region is CASSSQARAGNTIYF. In nucleotides, the CDR3 is TGCGCCAGCAGCTCGCAGGCAAGGGCTGGAAACACCATATATTTT.

The count of this clone is one. The CDR3 is CASNGDGYTF. The CDR3 nucleotides are TGTGCCAGCAATGGGGATGGCTACACCTTC. V usage is TRBV28 and J usage is TRBJ1-2; D unclear. The germline gives CDR1 MDHEN, CDR2 SYDVKM. CDR3 length: 10 amino acids. The V end lost 7 bases, the J end lost 6 bases, and 6 bases lay between the germline ends.

This chain links TRBV5-6 with TRBJ1-1, with D perhaps TRBD1 (6 bases). CDR3 length: 18 amino acids. CDR1 SGHDT and CDR2 YYEEEE come from the germline V gene. Trimming left V 2 bases short and J 0 bases short, with 20 bases between. The CDR3 loop reads CASSFFRRGGTMNTEAFF. DNA for the CDR3: TGTGCCAGCAGCTTTTTCCGCCGGGGAGGGACAATGAACACTGAAGCTTTCTTT.

This chain joins TRBV28 and TRBJ2-5; TRBD2 is a possible D gene (6 bases). This CDR3 has 14 residues. Deletions cut 6 bases from V and 0 bases from J, with 11 bases between. Germline CDR1 and CDR2: MDHEN and SYDVKM. CDR3 residues: CASRDGGNQETQYF. The CDR3 DNA reads as TGTGCCAGCAGGGACGGGGGAAACCAAGAGACCCAGTACTTC.

V gene TRBV19 combines with J gene TRBJ1-1; TRBD1 might be the D (5 bases). The CDR3 consists of 13 residues. Trimming cost V 5 bases and J 1 base, with 8 bases left between them. CDR1 is LNHDA and CDR2 is SQIVND in the germline V gene (reference sequence). CDR3 sequence reads: CASSLGGNTEAFF. The CDR3 DNA sequence: TGTGCCAGTAGTCTCGGGGGGAACACTGAAGCTTTCTTT. The whole variable domain, remainder taken from reference TRBV19 and TRBJ1-1, is DGGITQSPKYLFRKEGQNVTLSCEQNLNHDAMYWYRQDPGQGLRLIYYSQIVNDFQKGDIAEGYSVSREKKESFPLTVTSAQKNPTAFYLCASSLGGNTEAFFGQGTRLTVV.

This clone has only one observation. V gene TRBV5-4 combines with J gene TRBJ2-1, with 10 bases lining up with TRBD2. Trimming removed 4 bases from V and 4 bases from J; junction bases left unmatched: 5. There are 15 residues in the CDR3. Germline V gene sequence: CDR1 SGHNT, CDR2 YYREEE (reference sequence). CDR3 in DNA: TGTGCCAGCAGCACTCTGACTAGCGGGTACAATGAGCAGTTCTTC. Amino acids: CASSTLTSGYNEQFF.

A single count supports this clone. This chain connects TRBV28 to TRBJ2-3; the D gene is possibly TRBD2 (6 bases). Germline CDR1 and CDR2: MDHEN and SYDVKM. Deletions cut 5 bases from V and 1 base from J, with 10 bases between. This CDR3 has 14 amino acids. Here the CDR3 DNA reads TGTGCCAGCAGTCTCTTAGCGGGCACAGATACGCAGTATTTT. It translates to CASSLLAGTDTQYF.

The J gene is TRBJ1-4, the V gene TRBV7-2; no firm D call. Germline V CDR1 and CDR2: SGHTA, FQGNSA. V lost 8 bases and J 0 bases, leaving 13 bases between the germline ends. CDR3 length: 15 residues. The CDR3 DNA reads TGTGCCAGCTCGACACTTTTTGCAACTAATGAAAAACTGTTTTTT. Translated: CASSTLFATNEKLFF.

The chain carries TRBV19 and TRBJ2-7; tentatively, D is TRBD1 (6 bases). The length of the CDR3 is 15 residues. Germline values: CDR1 LNHDA, CDR2 SQIVND (reference sequence). V lost 7 bases to trimming and J lost 2 bases, with 18 bases between them. This CDR3 is CASTVSGRGAYEQYF. As DNA, the CDR3 is TGTGCCAGTACCGTTTCGGGCAGGGGCGCCTACGAGCAGTACTTC.

The chain combines TRBV5-5 with TRBJ2-7; D is ambiguous. CDR1 is SGHKS and CDR2 is YYEKEE in the germline V gene (reference sequence). The CDR3 totals 13 residues. V lost 4 bases and J 8 bases, leaving 16 bases between the germline ends. The CDR3 reads CASSATYLEKQYF. The CDR3 DNA is TGTGCCAGCAGCGCAACCTACCTAGAGAAGCAGTACTTC.

The chain joins TRBV30 to TRBJ1-6; 12 nucleotides agree with TRBD1. This CDR3 is built from 15 residues. Trimming took 3 bases from V and 6 from J; bases not matched to a gene: 3. Germline CDR1 is GTSNPN and CDR2 is SVGIG (reference sequence). Here the CDR3 reads CAWRGQGAGNSPLHF. The DNA for the CDR3 is TGTGCCTGGAGGGGACAGGGGGCAGGTAATTCACCCCTCCACTTT.

The V and J genes are TRBV9 and TRBJ1-4, with D unresolved. Trimming pared 7 bases from V and 2 bases from J, leaving 9 bases between. In germline, CDR1 is SGDLS, CDR2 YYNGEE. This CDR3 has 13 amino acids. Written as DNA, the CDR3 is TGTGCCAGCGCCCAAGGGACTAATGAAAAACTGTTTTTT. Protein sequence: CASAQGTNEKLFF.

This sequence joins TRBV7-3 and TRBJ2-5; D unclear. The CDR3 length is 14 residues. Germline values: CDR1 SGHTA, CDR2 FQGTGA. V was clipped by 4 bases and J by 5 bases, with 14 bases between them. The CDR3 DNA reads as TGTGCCAGCAGCTCCTCCGGAGCTGGGGAGACCCAGTACTTC. Translated, it gives CASSSSGAGETQYF. Looking up the rest from reference TRBV7-3 and TRBJ2-5 gives the full variable domain: GAGVSQTPSNKVTEKGKYVELRCDPISGHTALYWYRQSLGQGPEFLIYFQGTGAADDSGLPNDRFFAVRPEGSVSTLKIQRTERGDSAVYLCASSSSGAGETQYFGPGTRLLVL.

The chain couples TRBV7-2 to TRBJ1-5; D not resolved. The CDR3 contains 15 residues. Deletions cut 2 bases from V and 0 bases from J, with 8 bases between. Germline assignment: CDR1 SGHTA and CDR2 FQGNSA. The CDR3, as DNA: TGTGCCAGCAGCTTAATTGGTAATAGCAATCAGCCCCAGCATTTT. It is translated as CASSLIGNSNQPQHF.

The chain combines TRBV5-4 with TRBJ1-1; D is unresolved. The CDR3 totals 14 residues. Germline lookup yields CDR1 SGHNT and CDR2 YYREEE (reference sequence). V lost 1 base, J lost 0 bases, and 7 bases lay in between. CDR3 in amino acids: CASSLSQVNTEAFF. The DNA of the CDR3 is TGTGCCAGCAGCTTGTCCCAGGTGAACACTGAAGCTTTCTTT. Complete variable domain (other parts from reference TRBV5-4 and TRBJ1-1): ETGVTQSPTHLIKTRGQQVTLRCSSQSGHNTVSWYQQALGQGPQFIFQYYREEENGRGNFPPRFSGLQFPNYSSELNVNALELDDSALYLCASSLSQVNTEAFFGQGTRLTVV.

V and J are TRBV9 and TRBJ1-2; D gene unclear. V was cut by 0 bases and J by 4 bases, with 4 bases left in between. CDR1 is SGDLS and CDR2 is YYNGEE in the germline V gene. The CDR3 is made up of 12 amino acids. CDR3 in amino acids: CASSVGTYGYTF. The CDR3 DNA reads TGTGCCAGCAGCGTAGGGACCTATGGCTACACCTTC.

The rearrangement joins TRBV18 to TRBJ2-2; 7 bases agree with TRBD2. The V segment lost 4 bases and the J segment 3 bases; nucleotides outside the gene matches: 2. The length of the CDR3 is 14 residues. Germline V gene lookup returns CDR1 KGHSH and CDR2 LQKENI. The CDR3 is CASSQRGDTGELFF. The CDR3 DNA sequence: TGTGCCAGCTCACAGCGGGGCGACACCGGGGAGCTGTTTTTT.

The chain combines TRBV7-8 with TRBJ2-6, with D uncertain. Per the germline V gene, CDR1 is SGHVS and CDR2 is FQNEAQ. Trimming pared 1 base from V and 0 bases from J, leaving 7 bases between. This CDR3 has 16 amino acids. In nucleotides, the CDR3 is TGTGCCAGCAGCTTAGAGGGCCACTCTGGGGCCAACGTCCTGACTTTC. Protein sequence: CASSLEGHSGANVLTF.

The rearrangement joins TRBV28 to TRBJ1-2; D ambiguous. This CDR3 has 9 amino acids. With 3 bases removed from V and 12 bases from J, the gap between germline ends came to 5 bases. CDR1 MDHEN and CDR2 SYDVKM come from the germline V gene. The CDR3 protein is CASSLPNTF. CDR3 nucleotides: TGTGCCAGCAGTTTGCCCAACACCTTC.

This rearrangement joins TRBV4-3 to TRBJ2-7; possible D gene TRBD2, 7 bases. There are 17 residues in the CDR3. V was pared by 1 base and J by 2 bases, with 18 bases between. CDR1 is LGHNA and CDR2 is YSLEER in the germline V gene. The CDR3 sequence: CASSQAPGAGAPYEQYV. The CDR3 coding sequence is TGCGCCAGCAGCCAAGCCCCAGGGGCGGGGGCCCCCTACGAGCAGTACGTC.